This T cell receptor (beta chain) is drawn from a study of control samples from healthy donors and cancer patients. Sequenced by immunoSEQ multiplex PCR; TCRdb stores in-frame clones only, minus some. Among roughly 400,000 clones listed, about nine tenths were seen once. V lost 5 bases to trimming and J lost 12 bases, with 11 bases between them. The CDR3 sequence is 11 residues long. Germline V gene data show CDR1 as SEHNR and CDR2 as FQNEAQ (reference sequence). The sequence was obtained from a man in his forties with head and neck cancer. V usage is TRBV7-9 and J usage is TRBJ2-1; D call uncertain. Sequenced sample: PBMCs. CDR3 loop: CASSLTGGQFF. The CDR3 region has the DNA TGTGCCAGCAGCCTTACCGGTGGGCAGTTCTTC.